This note documents a single TCR beta chain sequence. Its antigen remains undetermined. Per-base qualities were not stored, and no clone one base away is much larger. This specimen belongs to a study of blood T cell repertoires in COVID-19 (dated by TCRdb to the early 2020s). Regarding the research as a whole: Samples from collaborators originated in the United States, Italy and Spain and spanned both the acute and convalescent phases of COVID-19. The material from the prospective study consisted of cDNA or gDNA derived from T cells, B-cell-depleted T cells, or PBMCs. Subjects who had been exposed to COVID-19, were actively infected with it, or had recovered from it provided the deeply sampled blood TCRbeta repertoires that made up the dataset. The repertoires were made available in a free public database intended to serve as a resource for research on the immune response to SARS-CoV-2. The samples were drawn from the first 160 participants of the ongoing ImmuneRACE study and from roughly 1,300 subjects provided by 6 global collaborators. The sample metadata nearly always contained a de-identified subject ID, COVID-19 status, age in years and sex. Where available, HLA class I and class II types were taken from metadata supplied by the sample provider and were not determined by assay-based typing.

Study-level results and caveats: Clinical and demographic metadata were provided uncurated, with the amount varying by source and participant.

The collaborating institutions used their own protocols to collect whole blood in K2EDTA tubes. For TCRbeta analysis, collaborator samples were shipped as frozen whole blood, as isolated PBMCs, or as DNA extracted from either sample type. The junction shows trimming of 3 bases on V and 7 bases on J, plus 18 bases between the germline ends. The germline V gene (reference sequence) sets CDR1 to MNHEY and CDR2 to SMNVEV. The CDR3 starts with the cysteine, ends with the phenylalanine, and has 16 residues. Of the read, only the CDR3 DNA is kept; its 48 bases are in frame from base 1. TCRbeta CDR3 regions were amplified from genomic DNA using the immunoSEQ Assay, a bias-controlled multiplex PCR. Per the source publication's procedure: The number of nucleated cells in each sample was estimated by amplification of reference gene primers within the assay. To quantify the absolute abundance of each unique TCRbeta CDR3 rearrangement, sequence reads were collapsed and filtered. For each sample, productive Simpson clonality was calculated by taking the square root of Simpson's diversity index across productive rearrangements. The clones in this table, taken by TCRdb from immuneACCESS, are in-frame only. Not every clone is retained; where verified, under half of the shortfall comes from an unresolved V gene, and the cause of the rest is unknown. V and J calls and clone size come straight from that table; D and trimming were deduced from the DNA. This sample comprises over 100,000 clones, about 87% of them detected only once. The biggest ten clones account for about 9.3% of the sample.

Sequencing was carried out using peripheral blood. The TCR sequence derives from a middle-aged man with acute or convalescent COVID-19. The sequence is built from TRBV27 and TRBJ1-4; no D segment can be confidently identified. The CDR3: CASSLPASGRFEKLFF. The sequenced DNA is TGTGCCAGCAGTTTGCCTGCCAGCGGACGGTTTGAAAAACTGTTTTTT.